This T cell receptor beta chain was identified in a study of CD8 T cells in Susac syndrome. General study points: Only a relatively small number of individuals were included in the TCR sequencing and HLA analysis.

An amount of RNA that ranged from roughly 0.5 to 1 ug was reverse transcribed with random hexamers. Multiplex immunoSEQ PCR targeted 54 Vbeta and 13 Jbeta TCR beta segments. TCRdb re-called the immunoSEQ multiplex PCR reads through MiXCR, storing one row per CDR3 protein. This table has around 230,000 distinct CDR3 sequences, around 96% appearing once. The multiple sclerosis controls were treatment-naive patients, and their relapsing-remitting disease was stable or active. As for this clonotype: What it binds is unknown.

Germline-derived CDR1 and CDR2 are DFQATT and SNEGSKA (reference sequence). J was trimmed by 3 bases and V by 5 bases; bases with no gene match: 5. The CDR3 length is 14 residues. Source material: CD4+ T cells from PBMCs. The sequence was obtained from a human donor with multiple sclerosis. The rearrangement joins TRBV20-1 to TRBJ2-3; TRBD2 matches 10 bases. The CDR3 nucleotides read TGCAGTGCTGGAGCGGGAGGGCCAACAGATACGCAGTATTTT. It translates to CSAGAGGPTDTQYF.